The 9 T cell receptor beta chains listed next were all sequenced from one sample in a study of T-cell memory formation after mild COVID-19 (TCRdb year 2021). Library method: 5' RACE. The instrument was an Illumina NovaSeq 6000. The public reads were reprocessed in TCRdb via fastp at Q25 and MiXCR, keeping in-frame beta chains. Entries that share a CDR3 protein sequence are merged under the most common genes and DNA. The sample has approximately 50,000 distinct CDR3 sequences on record, around 9.7% of them singletons. The ten largest clones capture approximately 10% of the sample. Sequenced input: PBMCs or a T cell subset sorted from them (not recorded which). The receptors were gathered from an adult woman who had mild COVID-19 (a few samples of this study predate the infection). The sample titles of this study are shuffled in the database, so cell type and time point are left out; the donor was told from shared clones.

The sample holds a few counts of this clonotype. This chain links TRBV7-2 with TRBJ1-2; D remains unclear. The CDR3 consists of 14 residues. CDR1 and CDR2 from the germline V gene are SGHTA and FQGNSA. V was shortened by 1 base and J by 8 bases, with 14 bases between the two germline ends. The CDR3 nucleotides read TGTGCCAGCAGCTTAGAACAGAGCATCGGGGGCTACACCTTC. Encoded protein: CASSLEQSIGGYTF.

The J gene is TRBJ1-1, the V gene TRBV4-1, with 8 bases that match TRBD1. Germline trimming cut 1 base from V and 5 bases from J; bases unmatched to any gene: 6. The length of the CDR3 is 15 residues. Germline V gene lookup returns CDR1 MGHRA and CDR2 YSYEKL. This CDR3 is CASSQVAGGRTEAFF. In nucleotides, the CDR3 is TGCGCCAGCAGCCAAGTGGCAGGGGGCAGGACTGAAGCTTTCTTT.

This chain uses TRBV4-1 with TRBJ1-1; D gene ambiguous. The length of the CDR3 is 15 residues. Per the germline V gene, CDR1 is MGHRA and CDR2 is YSYEKL. V was cut by 0 bases and J by 9 bases, with 17 bases left in between. The CDR3 bases are TGCGCCAGCAGCCAAGATCCGCCCGGCCCGGTGAAAGCTTTCTTT. The encoded protein is CASSQDPPGPVKAFF.

This clonotype was picked up many times. This sequence joins TRBV12-3 or TRBV12-4 and TRBJ1-1, with 8 bases aligning to TRBD1. This CDR3 has 15 residues. J lost 0 bases, V lost 5 bases, and 5 bases had no gene match. The CDR3 region is CASSRQGPLNTEAFF. In nucleotides, the CDR3 is TGTGCCAGCAGTCGACAGGGGCCGTTGAACACTGAAGCTTTCTTT.

This clonotype was seen a few times. The junction departs from germline at one end; a sequencing error may be responsible. The genes are TRBV7-3 and TRBJ2-6; TRBD1 aligns across 7 bases. Germline assignment: CDR1 SGHTA and CDR2 FQGTGA. This CDR3 is 18 amino acids long. The CDR3 nucleotides are TGTGCCAGCAGCCTAACCGGGACAGTAAACTCTGGGGCCAACGTCCTGACTTTC. Translated, it gives CASSLTGTVNSGANVLTF.

This clonotype was detected only a few times. The chain uses TRBV10-3 and TRBJ1-1; 9 nucleotides match TRBD1. This CDR3 spans 14 amino acids. Germline loops: CDR1 ENHRY, CDR2 SYGVKD. Trimming cost V 6 bases and J 0 bases; bases outside gene matches: 2. DNA for the CDR3: TGTGCCATCAGGGACAGGGGAATGAACACTGAAGCTTTCTTT. Protein product: CAIRDRGMNTEAFF.

This clonotype turned up a few times. The gene calls are TRBV4-2 and TRBJ2-1; 12 bases line up with TRBD2. The germline V gene encodes CDR1 LGHNA and CDR2 YNFKEQ. The CDR3 covers 16 residues. J was trimmed by 5 bases and V by 2 bases; bases with no gene match: 4. This chain's CDR3 is CASSQPSSGRDNEQFF. In DNA, the CDR3 is TGTGCCAGCAGCCAACCTTCTAGCGGGAGGGACAATGAGCAGTTCTTC.

This sequence joins TRBV29-1 and TRBJ1-1; possible D gene TRBD1, 5 bases. The CDR3 totals 14 residues. The germline CDR1 and CDR2 sequences are SQVTM and ANQGSEA. Trimming removed 3 bases at V and 6 bases at J, with 17 bases between. The CDR3 reads CSVDKPLGRSEAFF. The CDR3 DNA follows: TGCAGCGTTGACAAACCCCTGGGGCGATCTGAAGCTTTCTTT.

By sample fraction, this clonotype is medium-sized. This chain links TRBV7-2 with TRBJ2-1; 10 bases are a match to TRBD2. After removal of 4 bases from V and 4 bases from J, the junction contained 4 bases not matched to a gene. The CDR3 runs 15 residues. Germline V lookup: CDR1 SGHTA, CDR2 FQGNSA. CDR3 protein: CASSSTSGQYNEQFF. CDR3 DNA sequence: TGTGCCAGCAGCTCGACTAGCGGGCAGTACAATGAGCAGTTCTTC.